This T cell receptor beta chain was observed in a study of T-cell reconstitution after alpha-beta-depleted transplantation in children. CDR1 and CDR2 (germline): LGHNA, YSLEER. The CDR3 runs 15 residues. Trimming removed 3 bases at V and 1 base at J, with 10 bases between. As it was prepared, the TCRbeta library received unique molecular identifiers. TCRdb passed the PCR reads through MiXCR, listing each CDR3 protein once. The sample gives about 610,000 distinct CDR3 sequences, over 9.5% of which show up once; less than 5% is in the top ten. Many counts were recorded for this clonotype. The chain links TRBV4-3 to TRBJ2-1; perhaps TRBD2 as D (5 bases). This sample comprised PBMCs from the stem cell graft donor, obtained from the stem cell graft. This sequence originates from a human donor who donated a stem cell graft to a child with acute myeloid leukemia. The CDR3 here is CASSQAGSSYNEQFF. The CDR3 DNA follows: TGCGCCAGCAGCCAGGCGGGTAGTTCCTACAATGAGCAGTTCTTC.